The 31 T cell receptor beta chains below come from one sample, sequenced in a study of blood T cell repertoires in COVID-19. Using immunoSEQ multiplex PCR, the repertoire was profiled, and TCRdb retains in-frame clones only, with some absent. The table includes 100,000 to 150,000 clones, roughly 84% detected once. The sequencing input was peripheral blood. Receptor source: a man aged 60 to 75 with acute or convalescent COVID-19.

This CDR3 reads CASSEAGAIYEQYF. The CDR3 DNA is TGTGCCAGCAGTGAGGCAGGGGCAATCTACGAGCAGTACTTC. The chain recombines TRBV2 with TRBJ2-7; possibly TRBD1 for D (6 bases). The germline V gene has CDR1 SNHLY and CDR2 FYNNEI. The CDR3 contains 14 residues. V was shortened by 3 bases and J by 3 bases, with 12 bases between the two germline ends.

The DNA for the CDR3 is TGTGCCAGCAGCGACCAGGGGCAAGAGACCCAGTACTTC. Protein product: CASSDQGQETQYF. The V gene is TRBV2, the J gene TRBJ2-5; D possibly corresponds to TRBD1 (6 bases). The germline V and J ends were trimmed by 6 bases and 2 bases, with 10 bases remaining between them. Germline CDR1 and CDR2: SNHLY and FYNNEI. The CDR3 loop spans 13 amino acids.

The chain uses TRBV3-1 (or the pseudogene TRBV3-2) and TRBJ1-2; D gene ambiguous. The CDR3 covers 13 residues. Germline values: CDR1 LGHDT, CDR2 YNNKEL (reference sequence). Trimming removed 4 bases at V and 2 bases at J, with 8 bases between. CDR3 loop: CASSPAGNYGYTF. CDR3 in DNA: TGTGCCAGCAGCCCCGCCGGGAACTATGGCTACACCTTC.

The CDR3 DNA reads as TGTGCCACCAGTGCTCGAACTAGCGGGTACAATGAGCAGTTCTTC. As protein: CATSARTSGYNEQFF. The chain couples TRBV24-1 to TRBJ2-1; 9 bases are a match to TRBD2. V trimming: 5 bases; J trimming: 4 bases; junction bases outside the gene matches: 5. CDR3 length: 15 residues. Germline CDR1 KGHDR, CDR2 SFDVKD.

The genes are TRBV9 and TRBJ2-1, with D perhaps matching TRBD2 (5 bases). V was trimmed by 0 bases and J by 0 bases, leaving 10 bases between them. Germline V gene lookup returns CDR1 SGDLS and CDR2 YYNGEE. The CDR3 has 16 amino acids. The CDR3 reads CASSVEAASSYNEQFF. The CDR3 coding sequence is TGTGCCAGCAGCGTAGAAGCGGCAAGCTCCTACAATGAGCAGTTCTTC.

The chain carries TRBV4-3 and TRBJ2-7, with TRBD1 matching 7 bases. The ends lost 3 bases at V and 1 base at J; junction bases unmatched: 6. The CDR3 sequence is 15 residues long. Germline V gene lookup returns CDR1 LGHNA and CDR2 YSLEER. The CDR3, as DNA: TGCGCCAGCAGCCAGTTCCGGGACAGATCCTACGAGCAGTACTTC. Amino acids: CASSQFRDRSYEQYF.

The V and J genes are TRBV7-9 and TRBJ2-1, with D tentatively TRBD2 (6 bases). The germline CDR1 and CDR2 sequences are SEHNR and FQNEAQ (reference sequence). This CDR3 comprises 17 residues. V shed 3 bases and J shed 0 bases, with 15 bases lying between them. The CDR3: CASSFGGGASSYNEQFF. In nucleotides, the CDR3 is TGTGCCAGCAGCTTCGGGGGAGGCGCGAGCTCCTACAATGAGCAGTTCTTC.

The genes are TRBV2 and TRBJ2-7, with 7 bases aligning to TRBD1. CDR1 and CDR2 (germline): SNHLY, FYNNEI. The CDR3 runs to 13 residues. With 11 bases clipped from V and 3 bases from J, the junction kept 10 bases outside the gene matches. CDR3 sequence: CAGSRDRSYEQYF. DNA for the CDR3: TGTGCCGGATCGAGGGACAGAAGCTACGAGCAGTACTTC.

The V call is TRBV4-1, the J call TRBJ2-2; 9 nucleotides line up with TRBD1. Germline CDR1 is MGHRA and CDR2 is YSYEKL. V lost 4 bases, J lost 5 bases, and 17 bases stayed unmatched. CDR3 size: 19 residues. In DNA, the CDR3 is TGCGCCAGCAGCCTAGCCGGGACAGGGCAACGGCTAGGAACCGGGGAGCTGTTTTTT. This sequence encodes CASSLAGTGQRLGTGELFF.

V and J are TRBV28 and TRBJ2-7; weak D call: TRBD1 (6 bases). The CDR3 consists of 14 residues. Germline V gene sequence: CDR1 MDHEN, CDR2 SYDVKM. The V and J ends lost 4 bases and 4 bases respectively, with 14 bases between them. Here the CDR3 DNA reads TGTGCCAGCAGTTCGACCGGGACACCTTACGAGCAGTACTTC. Translated: CASSSTGTPYEQYF.

This clone was found a few times. This chain links TRBV7-2 with TRBJ2-1; possibly TRBD1 for D (6 bases). V lost 4 bases and J 4 bases, leaving 14 bases between the germline ends. Germline V gene lookup returns CDR1 SGHTA and CDR2 FQGNSA. This CDR3 comprises 15 residues. CDR3 loop: CASSSTGTQYNEQFF. The CDR3 region has the DNA TGTGCCAGCAGCTCCACAGGGACGCAATACAATGAGCAGTTCTTC.

This clone is a singleton in its sample. The chain recombines TRBV9 with TRBJ1-2; D gene ambiguous. CDR3 size: 13 residues. Trimming shortened V by 6 bases and J by 2 bases, and 11 bases separated the two germline ends. Germline CDR1 is SGDLS and CDR2 is YYNGEE. CDR3 nucleotides: TGTGCCAGCAAAACGGGATCAAACTATGGCTACACCTTC. Protein product: CASKTGSNYGYTF.

The V and J genes are TRBV19 and TRBJ1-2, with TRBD1 matching 7 bases. This CDR3 has 15 amino acids. The V gene's germline CDR1 is LNHDA and CDR2 SQIVND (reference sequence). The J segment lost 2 bases and the V segment lost 7 bases, leaving 10 bases of the junction unmatched. CDR3 loop: CASTVLDRVNYGYTF. As DNA, the CDR3 is TGTGCCAGTACCGTCTTAGACAGGGTGAACTATGGCTACACCTTC.

The rearrangement uses TRBV28 and TRBJ2-1, with TRBD1 identical over 7 bases. The CDR3 extends over 15 amino acids. V dropped 6 bases and J dropped 3; count of bases not matched to a gene: 8. CDR1 MDHEN and CDR2 SYDVKM come from the germline V gene. The CDR3 protein is CASRLGQSFYNEQFF. CDR3 coding DNA: TGTGCCAGCAGACTGGGACAGTCCTTCTACAATGAGCAGTTCTTC.

The V and J genes are TRBV9 and TRBJ2-7, with a possible D match to TRBD2 (6 bases). The CDR3 consists of 14 residues. Germline CDR1 reads SGDLS; CDR2 reads YYNGEE. V lost 4 bases to trimming and J lost 2 bases, with 13 bases between them. The CDR3 here is CASSPGTSTYEQYF. The CDR3 region has the DNA TGTGCCAGCAGCCCCGGGACTTCCACCTACGAGCAGTACTTC.

The V gene is TRBV9, the J gene TRBJ2-2, with 11 bases that match TRBD2. V was clipped by 5 bases and J by 7 bases; unmatched bases: 10. The CDR3 is 16 amino acids. CDR1 SGDLS and CDR2 YYNGEE come from the germline V gene. CDR3 sequence: CASRDTSGRGVGELFF. In DNA form, the CDR3 reads TGTGCCAGCAGAGATACTAGCGGGAGAGGGGTCGGGGAGCTGTTTTTT. The full variable domain, its missing parts supplied by reference TRBV9 and TRBJ2-2, is DSGVTQTPKHLITATGQRVTLRCSPRSGDLSVYWYQQSLDQGLQFLIQYYNGEERAKGNILERFSAQQFPDLHSELNLSSLELGDSALYFCASRDTSGRGVGELFFGEGSRLTVL.

The chain links TRBV6-5 to TRBJ2-7, with TRBD1 identical over 9 bases. The germline V gene encodes CDR1 MNHEY and CDR2 SVGAGI. This CDR3 contains 14 residues. Trimming removed 2 bases from V and 3 bases from J; junction bases left unmatched: 2. Here the CDR3 reads CASSYTTGGYEQYF. CDR3 DNA: TGTGCCAGCAGTTACACGACAGGGGGCTACGAGCAGTACTTC.

The chain recombines TRBV12-2 with TRBJ1-2. TRBV12-2 is a pseudogene locus. CDR3 length: 16 amino acids. The CDR3: CASRLAGQGGNYGYTF. The DNA for the CDR3 is TGTGCAAGTCGCTTAGCGGGGCAGGGAGGTAACTATGGCTACACCTTC.

The chain has TRBV27 and TRBJ2-1; the D gene is possibly TRBD1 (6 bases). The CDR3 totals 14 residues. V was shortened by 6 bases and J by 9 bases, with 18 bases between the two germline ends. CDR1 MNHEY and CDR2 SMNVEV come from the germline V gene (reference sequence). CDR3 sequence (DNA): TGTGCCAGCAGCCGAGGGACAAAATTCTCTGAGCAGTTCTTC. Amino acids: CASSRGTKFSEQFF.

This sequence joins TRBV29-1 and TRBJ2-3, with 8 bases fitting TRBD2. CDR1 is SQVTM, CDR2 ANQGSEA, per germline. Trimming removed 5 bases from V and 4 bases from J; junction bases left unmatched: 5. This CDR3 has 13 residues. CDR3 in DNA: TGCAGCGTTAGCGGGAGTCAGGCAGATACGCAGTATTTT. Its translation: CSVSGSQADTQYF.

This chain joins TRBV6-2 or TRBV6-3 and TRBJ1-5, with unresolved D. V lost 5 bases to trimming and J lost 5 bases, with 7 bases between them. The CDR3 loop spans 12 amino acids. Germline V gene lookup returns CDR1 MNHEY and CDR2 SVGEGT. The CDR3 region has the DNA TGTGCCAGCAGTGCGGTGGATCAGCCCCAGCATTTT. It is translated as CASSAVDQPQHF.

CDR3: CAISDDPLEETQYF. Here the CDR3 DNA reads TGTGCCATCAGTGACGACCCCCTGGAGGAGACCCAGTACTTC. V is TRBV10-3 and J is TRBJ2-5; no clear D. From germline, CDR1 is ENHRY and CDR2 SYGVKD. The V end was cut by 3 bases, the J end by 5 bases, with 13 bases between. The length of the CDR3 is 14 residues.

The chain links TRBV5-1 to TRBJ2-1, with no clear D. CDR1 SGHRS and CDR2 YFSETQ come from the germline V gene. The CDR3 has 17 residues. Trimming left V 4 bases short and J 5 bases short, with 22 bases between. The CDR3 protein is CASSLDGAGPSHNEQFF. Here the CDR3 DNA reads TGCGCCAGCAGCCTGGATGGCGCAGGTCCGTCCCACAATGAGCAGTTCTTC.

The chain joins TRBV6-4 to TRBJ2-1; no clear D. Germline CDR1 is MRHNA and CDR2 is SNTAGT. The ends were cut back, 4 bases at V and 1 base at J, with 8 bases in the middle. The CDR3 sequence is 14 residues long. The DNA for the CDR3 is TGTGCCAGCAGTGCACAGCCTTCCTACAATGAGCAGTTCTTC. It specifies CASSAQPSYNEQFF.

The J gene is TRBJ2-7, the V gene TRBV9; TRBD1 agrees at 9 bases. J was trimmed by 5 bases and V by 3 bases; bases with no gene match: 6. This CDR3 is built from 14 residues. Germline V gene data show CDR1 as SGDLS and CDR2 as YYNGEE. CDR3 region: CASSETGGYDEQYF. In nucleotides, the CDR3 is TGTGCCAGCAGCGAGACAGGGGGATACGACGAGCAGTACTTC. Using reference TRBV9 and TRBJ2-7 for the parts outside the CDR3, the full variable domain is DSGVTQTPKHLITATGQRVTLRCSPRSGDLSVYWYQQSLDQGLQFLIQYYNGEERAKGNILERFSAQQFPDLHSELNLSSLELGDSALYFCASSETGGYDEQYFGPGTRLTVT.

The rearrangement joins TRBV19 to TRBJ1-2; 7 bases fit TRBD1. V trimming: 5 bases; J trimming: 6 bases; junction bases outside the gene matches: 12. Germline V gene sequence: CDR1 LNHDA, CDR2 SQIVND (reference sequence). The CDR3 spans 15 residues. Here the CDR3 DNA reads TGTGCCAGTAGTGTCGACAGGGCGCGAAACAATGGCTACACCTTC. Translated, it gives CASSVDRARNNGYTF.

The rearrangement uses TRBV29-1 and TRBJ2-7, with 7 positions matching TRBD1. CDR3 length: 11 amino acids. The V gene's germline CDR1 is SQVTM and CDR2 ANQGSEA. The J segment lost 2 bases and the V segment lost 6 bases, leaving 1 base of the junction unmatched. CDR3 sequence reads: CSVTGTYEQYF. CDR3 sequence (DNA): TGCAGCGTGACAGGGACCTACGAGCAGTACTTC.

The J gene is TRBJ2-2, the V gene TRBV28; 10 positions agree with TRBD2. The CDR3 has 18 residues. Germline-derived CDR1 and CDR2 are MDHEN and SYDVKM. Unmatched junction bases numbered 12, after V lost 4 bases and J lost 4 bases. CDR3 bases: TGTGCCAGCAGTTCACCCCGCAGCGGGAGGGCGGGCACCGGGGAGCTGTTTTTT. Protein sequence: CASSSPRSGRAGTGELFF.

This clone came up many times. The CDR3 nucleotides are TGTGCCAGTACCTTTAGCGCTTCCTCCTACGAGCAGTACTTC. Translation: CASTFSASSYEQYF. The chain uses TRBV19 and TRBJ2-7, with D possibly matching TRBD2 (5 bases). CDR3 length equals 14 residues. The V end was cut by 7 bases, the J end by 0 bases, with 13 bases between. Per germline, CDR1 LNHDA and CDR2 SQIVND (reference sequence). Using reference TRBV19 and TRBJ2-7 for the parts outside the CDR3, the full variable domain is DGGITQSPKYLFRKEGQNVTLSCEQNLNHDAMYWYRQDPGQGLRLIYYSQIVNDFQKGDIAEGYSVSREKKESFPLTVTSAQKNPTAFYLCASTFSASSYEQYFGPGTRLTVT.

The CDR3 here is CASTHGLQGSYNEQFF. The CDR3 DNA is TGTGCCAGCACCCATGGGCTACAGGGTTCATACAATGAGCAGTTCTTC. The gene calls are TRBV5-4 and TRBJ2-1; perhaps TRBD1 as D (6 bases). CDR1 and CDR2 (germline): SGHNT, YYREEE (reference sequence). The CDR3 consists of 16 residues. Trimming stripped 6 bases from V and 4 bases from J, with 20 bases between.

This sequence joins TRBV3-1 (or the pseudogene TRBV3-2) and TRBJ2-2; D is unresolved. With 10 bases removed from V and 2 bases from J, the gap between germline ends came to 17 bases. The CDR3 has 15 residues. Germline-derived CDR1 and CDR2 are LGHDT and YNNKEL (reference sequence). Here the CDR3 DNA reads TGTGCCACCCAAGACTTAAACCCTAACACCGGGGAGCTGTTTTTT. Protein: CATQDLNPNTGELFF.